This T cell receptor (beta chain) appears in the sequencing data of a study of blood T cells in healthy people across ages. Alongside a J-beta primer mix, a sample-barcoded 5' primer served in a second PCR lasting roughly 6 to 12 cycles. The template-switch adaptor, which had 12 random nucleotides, put a tag on each cDNA molecule. One entry per CDR3 protein, called by TCRdb with MiXCR from the 5' RACE reads. The sample shows nearly 800,000 distinct CDR3 sequences, around a quarter of them seen only once. With respect to this clonotype: Its antigen remains unidentified.

Study-level findings and limits: Using unsorted PBMCs precluded a conclusive naive versus antigen-experienced comparison.

Germline V gene data show CDR1 as MGHRA and CDR2 as YSYEKL. Between the trimmed V and J ends, which lost 2 bases and 1 base, there was a span of 11 bases. This CDR3 comprises 15 residues. Roughly 10 milliliters was the volume of peripheral blood drawn from each donor. The data also belong to a second study, concerning T cells of mothers and their children. From that study: The study sampled three healthy Caucasian mothers and their six children.

The rearrangement joins TRBV4-1 to TRBJ1-2; possibly TRBD1 for D (6 bases). Sequenced: blood. This TCR was recovered from a boy aged 10-17 years in good health. The CDR3 loop is CASSQNTGSNYGYTF. The DNA of the CDR3 is TGCGCCAGCAGCCAAAACACAGGGAGTAACTATGGCTACACCTTC.